A single sample is the source of the 5 T cell receptor beta chains below, sequenced in a study of shared clonotypes between healthy human individuals. CD8 cells classed as naive were CD45RO-negative and positively selected for CCR7, excluding terminally differentiated effector memory CD45RA+ cells. Some clones are missing from TCRdb's copy, which holds only in-frame ones; the method was immunoSEQ multiplex PCR. The sample includes roughly 650,000 clones, approximately 96% seen only once; the top ten take roughly 0.12%. Sequenced sample: naive CD8+ T cells sorted from blood. All receptors come from a woman aged 25 to 39 in good health.

The chain carries TRBV5-6 and TRBJ2-5; possibly TRBD2 for D (6 bases). The end of the DNA fits TRBJ2-7 better, so the J call may be wrong. CDR1 and CDR2 (germline): SGHDT, YYEEEE. There are 14 residues in the CDR3. DNA of the CDR3: TGTGCCAGCAGCCCCGGGACGGGAGCCTACGAGCAGTACTTC. Protein product: CASSPGTGAYEQYF.

The chain employs TRBV7-8 and TRBJ1-1; D not resolved. Germline V gene data show CDR1 as SGHVS and CDR2 as FQNEAQ. The CDR3 length is 17 residues. V gave up 0 bases and J gave up 1 base, with 15 bases separating them. CDR3: CASSLAITGSTNTEAFF. The CDR3 nucleotides read TGTGCCAGCAGCTTAGCGATCACCGGGTCCACGAACACTGAAGCTTTCTTT.

The chain links TRBV29-1 to TRBJ2-1; 8 bases are a match to TRBD1. CDR1 is SQVTM, CDR2 ANQGSEA, per germline. V trimming: 1 base; J trimming: 6 bases; junction bases outside the gene matches: 8. The CDR3 consists of 15 residues. The DNA for the CDR3 is TGCAGCGTTGAAGGCACCTGGACAGGGAGCAATGAGCAGTTCTTC. Amino acids: CSVEGTWTGSNEQFF.

The genes are TRBV2 and TRBJ2-7, with 11 bases identical to TRBD2. Germline CDR1 reads SNHLY; CDR2 reads FYNNEI. V trimming: 5 bases; J trimming: 3 bases; junction bases outside the gene matches: 6. This CDR3 region has 15 residues. CDR3 loop: CASSPGTSGYYEQYF. In DNA, the CDR3 is TGTGCCAGCAGTCCCGGGACTAGCGGATACTACGAGCAGTACTTC.

The chain has TRBV5-5 and TRBJ2-7; TRBD1 matches at 8 bases. The CDR3 contains 17 residues. Germline CDR1 is SGHKS and CDR2 is YYEKEE (reference sequence). The V and J ends lost 3 bases and 3 bases, in that order; junction bases with no gene match: 14. This chain's CDR3 is CASSSPGTGKDLYEQYF. Written as DNA, the CDR3 is TGTGCCAGCAGCTCCCCCGGGACAGGTAAGGACCTCTACGAGCAGTACTTC.